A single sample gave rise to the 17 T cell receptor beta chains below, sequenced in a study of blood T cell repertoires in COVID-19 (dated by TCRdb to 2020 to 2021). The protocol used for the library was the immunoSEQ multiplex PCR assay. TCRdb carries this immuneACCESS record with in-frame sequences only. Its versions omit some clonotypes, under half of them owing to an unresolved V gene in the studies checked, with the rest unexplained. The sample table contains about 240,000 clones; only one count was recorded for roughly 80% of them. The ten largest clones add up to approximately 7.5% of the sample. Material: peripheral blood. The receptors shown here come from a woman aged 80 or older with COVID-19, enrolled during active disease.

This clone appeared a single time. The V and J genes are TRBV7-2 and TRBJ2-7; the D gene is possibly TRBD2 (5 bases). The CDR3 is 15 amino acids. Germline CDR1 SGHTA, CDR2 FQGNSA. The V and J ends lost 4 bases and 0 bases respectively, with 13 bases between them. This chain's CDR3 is CASSSPDLSSYEQYF. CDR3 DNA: TGTGCCAGCAGCTCCCCGGACTTAAGCTCCTACGAGCAGTACTTC.

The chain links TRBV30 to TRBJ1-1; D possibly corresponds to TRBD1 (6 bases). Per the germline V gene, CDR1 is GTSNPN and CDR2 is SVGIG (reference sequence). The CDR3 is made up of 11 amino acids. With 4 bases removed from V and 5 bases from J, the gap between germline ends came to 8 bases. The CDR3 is CAWKGGTEAFF. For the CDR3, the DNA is TGTGCCTGGAAGGGGGGGACTGAAGCTTTCTTT.

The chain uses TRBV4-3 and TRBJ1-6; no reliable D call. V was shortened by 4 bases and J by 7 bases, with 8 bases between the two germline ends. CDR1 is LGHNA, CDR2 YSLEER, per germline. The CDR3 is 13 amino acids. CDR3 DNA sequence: TGCGCCAGCAGCCTCACAGTGAATTCACCCCTCCACTTT. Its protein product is CASSLTVNSPLHF.

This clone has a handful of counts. CDR3 nucleotides: TGCGCCAGCAGCTTGGATGGACAGGGCTTTGGGGAACCCCAGCATTTT. It specifies CASSLDGQGFGEPQHF. The chain joins TRBV5-1 to TRBJ1-5; 8 bases map to TRBD1. Germline V lookup: CDR1 SGHRS, CDR2 YFSETQ. Trimming at V came to 0 bases and at J to 10 bases, leaving 12 bases not matched to a gene. The CDR3 is made up of 16 amino acids.

The CDR3 reads CATTGVDIQYF. CDR3 DNA sequence: TGTGCCACCACAGGTGTTGACATTCAGTACTTC. This sequence joins TRBV25-1 and TRBJ2-4; weak D call: TRBD1 (5 bases). Per germline, CDR1 MGHDK and CDR2 SYGVNS. The CDR3 runs 11 residues. V lost 10 bases to trimming and J lost 8 bases, with 12 bases between them.

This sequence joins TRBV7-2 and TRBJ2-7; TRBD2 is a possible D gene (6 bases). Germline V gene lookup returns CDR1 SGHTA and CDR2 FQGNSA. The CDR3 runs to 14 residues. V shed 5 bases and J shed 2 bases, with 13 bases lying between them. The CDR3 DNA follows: TGTGCCAGCAGCCCGGAAGGGAGGACCTACGAGCAGTACTTC. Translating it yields CASSPEGRTYEQYF.

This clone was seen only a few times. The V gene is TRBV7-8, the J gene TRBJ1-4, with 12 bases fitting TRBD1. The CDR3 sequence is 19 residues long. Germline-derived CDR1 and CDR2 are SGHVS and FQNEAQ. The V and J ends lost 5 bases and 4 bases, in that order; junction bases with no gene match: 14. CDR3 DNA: TGTGCCAGCAGCCCAACCGGGACAGGGGGCGGAAGGATTAATGAAAAACTGTTTTTT. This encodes CASSPTGTGGGRINEKLFF.

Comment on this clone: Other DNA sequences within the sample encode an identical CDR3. In nucleotides, the CDR3 is TGTGCCAGCAGCCTCGGACTAGCGGGAGTAAATGAGCAGTTCTTC. Amino acids: CASSLGLAGVNEQFF. The gene calls are TRBV7-2 and TRBJ2-1, with 13 bases fitting TRBD2. Germline CDR1 reads SGHTA; CDR2 reads FQGNSA. The CDR3 has 15 residues. V lost 5 bases and J lost 7; bases outside the gene matches: 5.

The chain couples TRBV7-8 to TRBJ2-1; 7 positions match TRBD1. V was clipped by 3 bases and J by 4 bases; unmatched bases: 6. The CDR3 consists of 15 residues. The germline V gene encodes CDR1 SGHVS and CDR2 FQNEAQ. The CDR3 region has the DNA TGTGCCAGCAGCTTGGGACAGAGACAATACAATGAGCAGTTCTTC. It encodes CASSLGQRQYNEQFF.

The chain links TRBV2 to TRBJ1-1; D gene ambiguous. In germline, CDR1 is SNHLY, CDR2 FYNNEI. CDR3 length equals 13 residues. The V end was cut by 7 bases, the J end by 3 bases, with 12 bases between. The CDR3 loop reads CASMTDKDTEAFF. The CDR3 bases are TGTGCCAGCATGACCGACAAGGACACTGAAGCTTTCTTT.

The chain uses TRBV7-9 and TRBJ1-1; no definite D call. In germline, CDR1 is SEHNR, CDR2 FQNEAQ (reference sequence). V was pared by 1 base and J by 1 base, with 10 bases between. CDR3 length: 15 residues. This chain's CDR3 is CASSLGNGGNTEAFF. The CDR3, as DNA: TGTGCCAGCAGCTTAGGAAACGGCGGGAACACTGAAGCTTTCTTT.

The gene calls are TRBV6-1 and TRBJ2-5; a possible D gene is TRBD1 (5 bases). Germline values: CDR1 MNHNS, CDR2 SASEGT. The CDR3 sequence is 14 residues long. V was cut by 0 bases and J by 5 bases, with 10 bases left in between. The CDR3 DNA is TGTGCCAGCAGTGAAGCAGGGGATGCGGAGACCCAGTACTTC. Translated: CASSEAGDAETQYF.

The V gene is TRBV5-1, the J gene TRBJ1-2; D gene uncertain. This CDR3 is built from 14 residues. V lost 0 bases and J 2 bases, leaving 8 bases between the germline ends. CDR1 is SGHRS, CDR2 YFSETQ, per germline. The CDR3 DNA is TGCGCCAGCAGCTTGGGCCAGGAAAACTATGGCTACACCTTC. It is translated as CASSLGQENYGYTF.

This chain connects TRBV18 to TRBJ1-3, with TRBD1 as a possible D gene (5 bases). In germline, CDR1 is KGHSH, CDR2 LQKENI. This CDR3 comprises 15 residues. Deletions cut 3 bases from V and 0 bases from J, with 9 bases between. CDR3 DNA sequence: TGTGCCAGCTCACCGGGGCAGGTCTCTGGAAACACCATATATTTT. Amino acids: CASSPGQVSGNTIYF.

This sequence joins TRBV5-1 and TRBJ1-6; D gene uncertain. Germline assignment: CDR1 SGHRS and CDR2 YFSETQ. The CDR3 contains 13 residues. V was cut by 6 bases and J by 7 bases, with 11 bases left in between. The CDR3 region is CASMGNQNSPLHF. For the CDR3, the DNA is TGCGCCAGCATGGGCAATCAGAATTCACCCCTCCACTTT.

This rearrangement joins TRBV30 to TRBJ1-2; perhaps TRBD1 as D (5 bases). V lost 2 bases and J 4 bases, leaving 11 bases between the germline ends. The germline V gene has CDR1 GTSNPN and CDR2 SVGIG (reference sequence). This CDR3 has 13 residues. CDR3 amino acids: CAWSSQGVYGYTF. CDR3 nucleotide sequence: TGTGCCTGGAGTTCCCAAGGGGTCTATGGCTACACCTTC.

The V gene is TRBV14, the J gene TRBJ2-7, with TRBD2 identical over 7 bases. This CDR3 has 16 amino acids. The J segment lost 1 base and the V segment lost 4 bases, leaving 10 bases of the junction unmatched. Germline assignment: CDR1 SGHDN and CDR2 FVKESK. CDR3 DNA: TGTGCCAGCAGCCTCATCGCCAGCGGGAAATCCTACGAGCAGTACTTC. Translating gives CASSLIASGKSYEQYF.